This TCR beta chain derives from a study of cytomegalovirus exposure and HLA in healthy donors. Per germline, CDR1 LNHNV and CDR2 YYDKDF (reference sequence). V gave up 10 bases and J gave up 8 bases, with 20 bases separating them. This CDR3 contains 14 residues. This clone was detected once. What it recognizes is unknown. The PCR contained 60 Vbeta and 13 Jbeta primers. Profiling relied on immunoSEQ multiplex PCR, and the TCRdb table lists in-frame clones only, not all of them. Among about 190,000 clones, about 83% were seen once, and the ten largest hold around 6.1%. Findings and limits, study-wide: Prediction of most subjects' HLA-A and HLA-B alleles by TCR beta sequences was reportedly accurate. Later analysis identified a missense DCLRE1C variant that was linked to TCR beta V- and J-gene trimming.

This receptor was taken from a woman aged 25-40 years in good health and CMV-seropositive. Input material: PBMCs. The J gene is TRBJ1-4, the V gene TRBV15; tentative D call: TRBD1 (5 bases). In nucleotides, the CDR3 is TGTGCCATACGAGTGGGGGGGAGAGGGGAAAAACTGTTTTTT. As protein: CAIRVGGRGEKLFF.